Below, 12 T cell receptor beta chains from the same sample are listed, as sequenced in a study of T-cell reconstitution after alpha-beta-depleted transplantation in children. TCRbeta library construction was performed incorporating unique molecular identifiers. TCRdb ran MiXCR on the PCR reads and lists one entry per CDR3 protein. Among approximately 430,000 distinct CDR3 sequences listed, around 15% were seen once. The input for sequencing was PBMCs, mostly from graft donor cells, taken 360 days after TCRalphabeta/CD19-depleted stem cell transplant. The receptors derive from a boy younger than two who had a stem cell transplant for Wiskott-Aldrich syndrome, so the T cells may come from the graft donor.

Only a few counts were recorded for this clonotype. The chain is built from TRBV5-1 and TRBJ2-7; 11 positions agree with TRBD1. CDR3 length equals 15 residues. The germline gives CDR1 SGHRS, CDR2 YFSETQ. Germline trimming cut 0 bases from V and 4 bases from J; bases unmatched to any gene: 3. CDR3 in amino acids: CASSLEGTGGYEQYF. In DNA form, the CDR3 reads TGCGCCAGCAGCTTGGAGGGGACAGGGGGGTACGAGCAGTACTTC.

CDR3 nucleotides: TGTGCCAGCAGTCGAAGACTGGCGAATGAGCAGTTCTTC. Protein: CASSRRLANEQFF. V gene TRBV12-3 or TRBV12-4 combines with J gene TRBJ2-1; D uncertain. The CDR3 covers 13 residues. V was shortened by 5 bases and J by 7 bases, with 12 bases between the two germline ends.

In this sample, this clonotype turned up a few times. The rearrangement uses TRBV7-8 and TRBJ2-5, with a weak D call TRBD1 (6 bases). Germline V gene data show CDR1 as SGHVS and CDR2 as FQNEAQ. With 5 bases removed from V and 5 bases from J, the gap between germline ends came to 15 bases. CDR3 size: 14 residues. This chain's CDR3 is CASSLPGERETQYF. CDR3 in DNA: TGTGCCAGCAGCCTCCCAGGGGAGAGGGAGACCCAGTACTTC.

This clonotype appeared a few times. The V and J genes are TRBV24-1 and TRBJ2-1; D possibly corresponds to TRBD1 (5 bases). Germline assignment: CDR1 KGHDR and CDR2 SFDVKD. The V and J ends lost 6 bases and 8 bases respectively, with 13 bases between them. The CDR3 covers 13 residues. The chain's CDR3 is CATSPLGADEQFF. The CDR3 bases are TGTGCCACCAGTCCCCTAGGGGCGGATGAGCAGTTCTTC.

The chain recombines TRBV7-8 with TRBJ2-7; the D call may be TRBD1 or TRBD2 (5 bases each). The ends were cut back, 1 base at V and 2 bases at J, with 12 bases in the middle. Germline V gene data show CDR1 as SGHVS and CDR2 as FQNEAQ. The CDR3 runs to 15 residues. As DNA, the CDR3 is TGTGCCAGCAGCTTAGAGAAGGGACCTACCTACGAGCAGTACTTC. Its protein product is CASSLEKGPTYEQYF.

The table lists this clonotype with a few counts. V and J are TRBV25-1 and TRBJ1-4; D is undetermined. This CDR3 has 14 residues. The V end lost 1 base, the J end lost 4 bases, and 7 bases lay between the germline ends. Germline assignment: CDR1 MGHDK and CDR2 SYGVNS. The CDR3 is CASSEWVDNEKLFF. For the CDR3, the DNA is TGTGCCAGCAGTGAATGGGTCGATAATGAAAAACTGTTTTTT.

The CDR3 loop reads CASSYGPHYEQYF. In DNA, the CDR3 is TGTGCCAGCAGTTACGGCCCGCACTACGAGCAGTACTTC. The rearrangement links TRBV6-5 to TRBJ2-7; D is unclear. The CDR3 is 13 amino acids. Germline V gene data show CDR1 as MNHEY and CDR2 as SVGAGI. V lost 2 bases to trimming and J lost 3 bases, with 8 bases between them.

This sequence joins TRBV2 and TRBJ2-7; 15 nucleotides align to TRBD2. J gave up 6 bases and V 3 bases, and 6 bases lay outside the gene matches. The CDR3 is made up of 16 amino acids. Germline loops: CDR1 SNHLY, CDR2 FYNNEI. The CDR3 sequence is CASSEPGLAGGSEQYF. The DNA for the CDR3 is TGTGCCAGCAGTGAGCCGGGACTAGCGGGAGGAAGCGAGCAGTACTTC. Complete variable domain (other parts from reference TRBV2 and TRBJ2-7): EPEVTQTPSHQVTQMGQEVILRCVPISNHLYFYWYRQILGQKVEFLVSFYNNEISEKSEIFDDQFSVERPDGSNFTLKIRSTKLEDSAMYFCASSEPGLAGGSEQYFGPGTRLTVT.

There are a few counts of this clonotype. V usage is TRBV5-1 and J usage is TRBJ2-2, with D perhaps assigned TRBD1 or TRBD2 (5 bases each). V dropped 4 bases and J dropped 4 bases, with 11 bases sitting between them. The V gene's germline CDR1 is SGHRS and CDR2 YFSETQ. The CDR3 runs 14 residues. The CDR3 loop is CASSPGTGTGELFF. CDR3 nucleotides: TGCGCCAGCAGCCCGGGGACGGGCACCGGGGAGCTGTTTTTT.

This CDR3 is CASSVSGNTEAFF. The CDR3 coding sequence is TGTGCCAGCTCAGTCTCGGGAAACACTGAAGCTTTCTTT. The chain uses TRBV12-3 or TRBV12-4 and TRBJ1-1; D gene unclear. The CDR3 contains 13 residues. The V end lost 8 bases, the J end lost 2 bases, and 12 bases lay between the germline ends.

This clonotype was observed a few times. The chain recombines TRBV4-1 with TRBJ1-5, with 7 bases aligning to TRBD1. Germline assignment: CDR1 MGHRA and CDR2 YSYEKL. With V trimmed by 1 base and J by 3 bases, 6 bases remained unmatched. This CDR3 comprises 16 residues. The CDR3 reads CASSQGAGGVNQPQHF. The CDR3 DNA is TGCGCCAGCAGCCAAGGGGCAGGGGGGGTCAATCAGCCCCAGCATTTT.

V gene TRBV5-5 combines with J gene TRBJ1-1; 7 bases align to TRBD1. Germline V gene data show CDR1 as SGHKS and CDR2 as YYEKEE (reference sequence). V was clipped by 3 bases and J by 0 bases; unmatched bases: 14. The CDR3 length is 18 residues. CDR3 nucleotides: TGTGCCAGCAGCTCCAGACAGGGCCAGACAAGGTTGAACACTGAAGCTTTCTTT. Protein product: CASSSRQGQTRLNTEAFF.